There are many counts of the clone carrying this TCR beta chain. The sample originates from a study of human T cells and chemical hapten exposure. As for time point: patch test 1, 2 weeks after DPC sensitization. Treatment here: therapeutic diphenylcyclopropenone sensitization with weekly scalp DPC. At patch-test visits, sampling came before the patch test. Unfractionated whole blood was the source from which total RNA was extracted. TCRdb re-analysed the RACE reads in MiXCR, keeping a single row per CDR3 protein. The sample carries tens of thousands of distinct CDR3 sequences, 9.8% recorded once. Trimming left V 0 bases short and J 5 bases short, with 7 bases between. CDR1 is PRHDT and CDR2 is FYEKMQ in the germline V gene (reference sequence). This CDR3 region has 13 residues.

The sample here was whole blood, taken in connection with sensitization to the hapten diphenylcyclopropenone (DPC). The sequence was collected from a woman in her thirties or forties with alopecia areata. Some clones in this sample may be carry-over from other donors' samples. The J gene is TRBJ2-5, the V gene TRBV13; D unresolved. CDR3 in DNA: TGTGCCAGCAGCTTAGGACGATCGGAGACCCAGTACTTC. This encodes CASSLGRSETQYF. Complete variable domain (other parts from reference TRBV13 and TRBJ2-5): AAGVIQSPRHLIKEKRETATLKCYPIPRHDTVYWYQQGPGQDPQFLISFYEKMQSDKGSIPDRFSAQQFSDYHSELNMSSLELGDSALYFCASSLGRSETQYFGPGTRLLVL.